A single sample gave rise to the 22 T cell receptor beta chains below, sequenced in a study of vaccination and CD4 T cells after COVID-19. Treatment of the sample: approximately 9-day PBMC culture with coronavirus spike peptide pools or control peptides (ViraFEST assay). CD4+ T cells that had been cultured provided DNA sequenced with the Oncomine TCR Beta short-read assay. TCRdb re-analysed the PCR reads in MiXCR, keeping a single row per CDR3 protein. This table holds 12,000 or so distinct CDR3 sequences, 76% found once. Their target antigens are unknown. Sequencing was carried out using CD4+ T cells from blood, cultured in vitro. These receptors were obtained from a human donor who had recovered from COVID-19.

In this sample, this clonotype turned up once. The CDR3 DNA reads as TGTGCCAGCAGTTACCGGGGCTCCCTAACTGAAGCTTTCTTT. As protein: CASSYRGSLTEAFF. The chain employs TRBV6-5 and TRBJ1-1, with D tentatively TRBD1 (5 bases). V lost 2 bases, J lost 5 bases, and 12 bases lay in between. CDR1 is MNHEY, CDR2 SVGAGI, per germline. The CDR3 extends over 14 amino acids.

J is TRBJ1-5 and V is TRBV19, with a possible D match to TRBD1 (5 bases). The length of the CDR3 is 16 residues. Trimming removed 6 bases from V and 4 bases from J, with 19 bases in between. The germline V gene has CDR1 LNHDA and CDR2 SQIVND (reference sequence). The CDR3: CASRIDRLGENQPQHF. CDR3 DNA sequence: TGTGCCAGTAGAATTGACAGACTGGGGGAGAATCAGCCCCAGCATTTT.

The chain carries TRBV20-1 and TRBJ2-7; D could derive from TRBD1 or TRBD2 (6 bases each). The germline V gene has CDR1 DFQATT and CDR2 SNEGSKA (reference sequence). The V gene lost 1 base and the J gene lost 6 bases, with 22 bases spanning the gap. This CDR3 is built from 16 residues. CDR3 in amino acids: CSARVYGGVEGSEQYF. DNA for the CDR3: TGCAGTGCTAGAGTTTACGGGGGCGTGGAGGGTAGCGAGCAGTACTTC.

V gene TRBV7-9 combines with J gene TRBJ2-7; 8 bases match TRBD2. Losses at the gene ends were 1 base for V and 3 bases for J; bases not matched to a gene: 11. Germline CDR1 reads SEHNR; CDR2 reads FQNEAQ (reference sequence). This CDR3 is built from 17 residues. CDR3 DNA sequence: TGTGCCAGCAGCTTAGGGAAACATAGCGGGGCAGGCTACGAGCAGTACTTC. Residues: CASSLGKHSGAGYEQYF.

The CDR3 here is CASRPVSGRGTEAFF. CDR3 DNA: TGTGCCAGTAGACCTGTTTCAGGTAGGGGCACTGAAGCTTTCTTT. The chain has TRBV19 and TRBJ1-1; D may be TRBD1 (5 bases). The CDR3 runs 15 residues. The V gene's germline CDR1 is LNHDA and CDR2 SQIVND (reference sequence). Deletions cut 6 bases from V and 4 bases from J, with 18 bases between.

The chain recombines TRBV6-1 with TRBJ2-2, with no clear D. The CDR3 consists of 14 residues. Germline values: CDR1 MNHNS, CDR2 SASEGT. Trimming left V 6 bases short and J 4 bases short, with 12 bases between. The CDR3 region is CASRLQSFTGELFF. DNA of the CDR3: TGTGCCAGCAGATTACAGTCGTTCACCGGGGAGCTGTTTTTT.

This sequence joins TRBV9 and TRBJ1-2; TRBD1 is a possible D gene (6 bases). Germline CDR1 reads SGDLS; CDR2 reads YYNGEE. The ends were cut back, 4 bases at V and 8 bases at J, with 18 bases in the middle. There are 14 residues in the CDR3. CDR3 nucleotide sequence: TGTGCCAGCAGCCCCCGTGGACTGCAGGGGGGCTACACCTTC. Translation: CASSPRGLQGGYTF. Full variable domain (missing parts from reference TRBV9 and TRBJ1-2): DSGVTQTPKHLITATGQRVTLRCSPRSGDLSVYWYQQSLDQGLQFLIQYYNGEERAKGNILERFSAQQFPDLHSELNLSSLELGDSALYFCASSPRGLQGGYTFGSGTRLTVV.

The genes are TRBV28 and TRBJ1-2, with 7 bases that match TRBD1. V shed 6 bases, J shed 8 bases, and the junction held 15 bases outside the gene matches. Germline-derived CDR1 and CDR2 are MDHEN and SYDVKM. The length of the CDR3 is 15 residues. The CDR3 DNA is TGTGCCAGCAGCCGAGGAAGACAGGGAGTAGGAGGCTACACCTTC. Translated, it gives CASSRGRQGVGGYTF.

The rearrangement uses TRBV15 and TRBJ2-3; D is possibly TRBD1 (6 bases). The germline gives CDR1 LNHNV, CDR2 YYDKDF (reference sequence). The CDR3 sequence is 15 residues long. Trimming pared 1 base from V and 3 bases from J, leaving 11 bases between. The CDR3 DNA is TGTGCCACCAGCAGAGCCGAGGGGGAAACAGATACGCAGTATTTT. It is translated as CATSRAEGETDTQYF.

V and J are TRBV20-1 and TRBJ2-7, with 7 bases aligning to TRBD2. Trimming cost V 6 bases and J 0 bases; bases outside gene matches: 8. The CDR3 runs to 14 residues. Germline V gene sequence: CDR1 DFQATT, CDR2 SNEGSKA (reference sequence). CDR3 region: CSARNLAASYEQYF. In DNA, the CDR3 is TGCAGTGCCCGCAACCTAGCGGCCTCCTACGAGCAGTACTTC.

The J gene is TRBJ1-1, the V gene TRBV7-3; 9 nucleotides line up with TRBD1. Germline assignment: CDR1 SGHTA and CDR2 FQGTGA. V was clipped by 5 bases and J by 4 bases; unmatched bases: 5. This CDR3 is built from 14 residues. The CDR3 here is CASSPTGGLTEAFF. The CDR3 DNA reads as TGTGCCAGCAGCCCCACAGGGGGCCTCACTGAAGCTTTCTTT.

This clonotype was detected a few times. V usage is TRBV19 and J usage is TRBJ1-2; 9 bases match TRBD1. The germline CDR1 and CDR2 sequences are LNHDA and SQIVND (reference sequence). This CDR3 has 17 amino acids. V was clipped by 5 bases and J by 2 bases; unmatched bases: 12. Here the CDR3 DNA reads TGTGCCAGTAGTTACCCTTCCCCGGGACAGGGCAACTATGGCTACACCTTC. Its protein is CASSYPSPGQGNYGYTF.

This clonotype was detected once. This rearrangement joins TRBV2 to TRBJ2-7; D is perhaps TRBD2 (5 bases). V was trimmed by 6 bases and J by 1 base, leaving 16 bases between them. The CDR3 is 15 amino acids. Germline CDR1 reads SNHLY; CDR2 reads FYNNEI. CDR3 loop: CASREEQARSYEQYF. CDR3 in DNA: TGTGCCAGCAGGGAGGAGCAAGCTAGGTCCTACGAGCAGTACTTC.

This rearrangement joins TRBV4-1 to TRBJ2-3, with 9 positions matching TRBD1. V lost 0 bases to trimming and J lost 1 base; unmatched junction nucleotides: 2. The CDR3 covers 16 residues. Germline V gene sequence: CDR1 MGHRA, CDR2 YSYEKL. CDR3 protein: CASSQERTGGTDTQYF. CDR3 nucleotides: TGCGCCAGCAGCCAAGAAAGGACAGGGGGCACAGATACGCAGTATTTT.

The chain combines TRBV6-2 or TRBV6-3 with TRBJ2-7; D is unresolved. The germline V gene has CDR1 MNHEY and CDR2 SVGEGT. V lost 5 bases, J lost 0 bases, and 14 bases lay in between. The length of the CDR3 is 15 residues. For the CDR3, the DNA is TGTGCCAGCAGTGCCTGGGGTGCCACCTCCTACGAGCAGTACTTC. Amino acids: CASSAWGATSYEQYF.

V usage is TRBV7-3 and J usage is TRBJ2-1; 9 nucleotides agree with TRBD2. Unmatched junction bases numbered 8, after V lost 5 bases and J lost 9 bases. The CDR3 runs 14 residues. Germline CDR1 is SGHTA and CDR2 is FQGTGA. CDR3 loop: CASSPSGNSGEQFF. The CDR3 region has the DNA TGTGCCAGCAGCCCTAGCGGGAATAGTGGTGAGCAGTTCTTC.

In its sample, this clonotype was seen a few times. The V gene is TRBV19, the J gene TRBJ2-2; D is unclear. The germline V and J ends were trimmed by 3 bases and 1 base, with 12 bases remaining between them. This CDR3 has 16 amino acids. CDR1 is LNHDA, CDR2 SQIVND, per germline (reference sequence). CDR3 in DNA: TGTGCCAGTAGTATGAGTTTGACGTTGAACACCGGGGAGCTGTTTTTT. Protein: CASSMSLTLNTGELFF. Looking up the rest from reference TRBV19 and TRBJ2-2 gives the full variable domain: DGGITQSPKYLFRKEGQNVTLSCEQNLNHDAMYWYRQDPGQGLRLIYYSQIVNDFQKGDIAEGYSVSREKKESFPLTVTSAQKNPTAFYLCASSMSLTLNTGELFFGEGSRLTVL.

V and J are TRBV20-1 and TRBJ2-1; D is unresolved. The germline CDR1 and CDR2 sequences are DFQATT and SNEGSKA (reference sequence). Trimming cost V 5 bases and J 3 bases, with 17 bases left between them. The CDR3 is 15 amino acids. The CDR3 nucleotides are TGCAGTGCTCCCAACTATGGACGCCACTACAATGAGCAGTTCTTC. Amino acids: CSAPNYGRHYNEQFF.

The chain has TRBV15 and TRBJ2-5, with 12 bases identical to TRBD2. This CDR3 has 16 amino acids. From germline, CDR1 is LNHNV and CDR2 YYDKDF (reference sequence). With V trimmed by 3 bases and J by 4 bases, 6 bases remained unmatched. CDR3 loop: CATSSDETSGRETQYF. The DNA of the CDR3 is TGTGCCACCAGCAGTGACGAGACTAGCGGGAGAGAGACCCAGTACTTC.

This rearrangement joins TRBV18 to TRBJ1-2; D not certain. This CDR3 region has 13 residues. Germline CDR1 is KGHSH and CDR2 is LQKENI. V lost 2 bases to trimming and J lost 8 bases, with 12 bases between them. CDR3 nucleotide sequence: TGTGCCAGCTCACCAGGACTCGGAGAGGGCTACACCTTC. Translated: CASSPGLGEGYTF.

Details on this clonotype: One junction end does not reproduce the germline sequence, and a read error may be involved. The chain employs TRBV6-5 and TRBJ1-5, with D possibly matching TRBD1 (5 bases). The CDR3 sequence is 15 residues long. CDR1 and CDR2 from the germline V gene are MNHEY and SVGAGI. The DNA for the CDR3 is TGTGCCAGCAGTGACTCGGACACACGCAATCAGCCCCAGCATTTT. It encodes CASSDSDTRNQPQHF.

The chain has TRBV6-2 or TRBV6-3 and TRBJ2-5; 8 bases fit TRBD1. Germline assignment: CDR1 MNHEY and CDR2 SVGEGT. This CDR3 is 14 amino acids long. V shed 3 bases and J 5 bases; nucleotides not matched to a gene: 5. The CDR3 DNA reads as TGTGCCAGCAGTTATGGCAGGGGGCGGGAGACCCAGTACTTC. Protein: CASSYGRGRETQYF.